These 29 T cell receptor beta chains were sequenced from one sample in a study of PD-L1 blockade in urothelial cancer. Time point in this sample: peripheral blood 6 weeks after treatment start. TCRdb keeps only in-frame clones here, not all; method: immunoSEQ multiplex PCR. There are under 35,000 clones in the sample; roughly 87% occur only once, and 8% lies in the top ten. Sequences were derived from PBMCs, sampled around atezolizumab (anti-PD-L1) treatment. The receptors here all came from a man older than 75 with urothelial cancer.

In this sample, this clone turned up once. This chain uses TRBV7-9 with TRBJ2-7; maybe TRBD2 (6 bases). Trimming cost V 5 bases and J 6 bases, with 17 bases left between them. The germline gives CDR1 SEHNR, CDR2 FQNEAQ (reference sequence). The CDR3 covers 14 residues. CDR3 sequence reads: CASSILRETGEQYF. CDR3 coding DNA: TGTGCCAGCAGCATACTTCGGGAGACGGGCGAGCAGTACTTC.

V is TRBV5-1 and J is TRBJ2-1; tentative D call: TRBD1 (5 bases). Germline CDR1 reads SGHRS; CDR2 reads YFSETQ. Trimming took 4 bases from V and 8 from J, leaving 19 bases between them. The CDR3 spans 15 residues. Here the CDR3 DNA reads TGCGCCAGCAGCCTAGGCCATAGGGGCGGCGATGAGCAGTTCTTC. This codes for CASSLGHRGGDEQFF.

The CDR3 coding sequence is TGTGCTAGTGGTTTGGGTACTAGCGGAGCCTACAATGAGCAGTTCTTC. Its translation is CASGLGTSGAYNEQFF. The J gene is TRBJ2-1, the V gene TRBV12-5, with 8 bases that match TRBD2. The CDR3 spans 16 residues. V was pared by 1 base and J by 2 bases, with 4 bases of the junction left unmatched. Germline CDR1 LGHNT, CDR2 FRNRAP.

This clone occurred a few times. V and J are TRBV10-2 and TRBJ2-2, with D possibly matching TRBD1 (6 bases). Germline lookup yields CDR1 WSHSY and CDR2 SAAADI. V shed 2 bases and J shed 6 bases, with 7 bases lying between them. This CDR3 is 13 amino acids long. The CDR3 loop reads CASSETGPGELFF. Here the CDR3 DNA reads TGCGCCAGCAGTGAGACAGGGCCCGGGGAGCTGTTTTTT.

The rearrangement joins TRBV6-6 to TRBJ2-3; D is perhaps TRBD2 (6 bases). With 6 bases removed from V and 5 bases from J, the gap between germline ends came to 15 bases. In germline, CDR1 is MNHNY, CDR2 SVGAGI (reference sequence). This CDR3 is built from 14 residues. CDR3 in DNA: TGTGCCAGCAGCCCCGGAGGGAGTAAAGATACGCAGTATTTT. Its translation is CASSPGGSKDTQYF.

The CDR3 is CASSRFSGLTHNEQFF. DNA of the CDR3: TGTGCCAGTTCCCGATTTAGCGGGCTGACGCACAATGAGCAGTTCTTC. The chain carries TRBV19 and TRBJ2-1, with TRBD2 identical over 7 bases. The CDR3 has 16 amino acids. With 8 bases clipped from V and 5 bases from J, the junction kept 15 bases outside the gene matches. The germline V gene has CDR1 LNHDA and CDR2 SQIVND (reference sequence).

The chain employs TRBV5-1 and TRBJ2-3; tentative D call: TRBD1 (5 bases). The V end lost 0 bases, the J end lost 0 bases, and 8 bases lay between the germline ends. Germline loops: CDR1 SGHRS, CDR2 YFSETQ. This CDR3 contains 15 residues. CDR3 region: CASSLGQGSTDTQYF. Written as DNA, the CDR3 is TGCGCCAGCAGCTTGGGGCAGGGCAGCACAGATACGCAGTATTTT.

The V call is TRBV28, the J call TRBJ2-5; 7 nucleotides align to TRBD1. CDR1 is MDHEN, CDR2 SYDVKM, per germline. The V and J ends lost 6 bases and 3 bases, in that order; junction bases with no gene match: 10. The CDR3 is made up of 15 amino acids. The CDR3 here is CASRPAGTAKETQYF. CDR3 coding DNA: TGTGCCAGCAGGCCAGCCGGGACAGCAAAAGAGACCCAGTACTTC.

In nucleotides, the CDR3 is TGCGCCAGCAGTCCGGTGGGACTAGCGGGAGGACTCCTCGGTGGTTATGAGCAGTTCTTC. Translating it yields CASSPVGLAGGLLGGYEQFF. J is TRBJ2-1 and V is TRBV5-1; 15 bases are a match to TRBD2. V lost 5 bases, J lost 8 bases, and 20 bases stayed unmatched. Germline V CDR1 and CDR2: SGHRS, YFSETQ. The CDR3 spans 20 residues.

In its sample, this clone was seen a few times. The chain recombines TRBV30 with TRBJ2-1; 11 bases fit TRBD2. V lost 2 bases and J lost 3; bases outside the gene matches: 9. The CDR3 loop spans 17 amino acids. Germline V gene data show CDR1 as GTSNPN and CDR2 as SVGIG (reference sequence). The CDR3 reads CAWSKDSGRAVYNEQFF. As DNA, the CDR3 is TGTGCCTGGAGTAAAGATAGCGGGAGGGCCGTCTACAATGAGCAGTTCTTC.

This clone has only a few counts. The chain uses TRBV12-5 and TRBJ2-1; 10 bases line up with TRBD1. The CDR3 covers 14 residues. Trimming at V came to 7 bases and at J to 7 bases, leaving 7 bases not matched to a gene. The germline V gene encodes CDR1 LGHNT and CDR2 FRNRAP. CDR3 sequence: CASALTGGRNEQFF. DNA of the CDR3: TGTGCTAGTGCCCTGACAGGGGGCAGGAATGAGCAGTTCTTC. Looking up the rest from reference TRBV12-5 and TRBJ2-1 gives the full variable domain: DARVTQTPRHKVTEMGQEVTMRCQPILGHNTVFWYRQTMMQGLELLAYFRNRAPLDDSGMPKDRFSAEMPDATLATLKIQPSEPRDSAVYFCASALTGGRNEQFFGPGTRLTVL.

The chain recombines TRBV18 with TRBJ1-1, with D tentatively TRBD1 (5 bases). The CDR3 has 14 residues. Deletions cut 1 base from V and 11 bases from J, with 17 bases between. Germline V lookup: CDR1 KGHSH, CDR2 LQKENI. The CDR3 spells CASSPQMSREGAFF. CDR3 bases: TGTGCCAGCTCACCACAGATGTCCAGGGAAGGGGCTTTCTTT.

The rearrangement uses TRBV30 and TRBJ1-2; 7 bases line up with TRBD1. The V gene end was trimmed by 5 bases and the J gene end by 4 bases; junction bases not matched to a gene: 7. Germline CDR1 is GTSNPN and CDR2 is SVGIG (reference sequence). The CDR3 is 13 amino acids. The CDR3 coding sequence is TGTGCCTGGCTCCAACAGGGGACCTATGGCTACACCTTC. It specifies CAWLQQGTYGYTF.

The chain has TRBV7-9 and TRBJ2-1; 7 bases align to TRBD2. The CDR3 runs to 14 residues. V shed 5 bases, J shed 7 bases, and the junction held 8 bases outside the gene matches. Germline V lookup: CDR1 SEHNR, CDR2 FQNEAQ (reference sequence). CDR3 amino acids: CASSHGRGVNEQFF. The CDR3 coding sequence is TGTGCCAGCAGCCATGGACGGGGGGTAAATGAGCAGTTCTTC.

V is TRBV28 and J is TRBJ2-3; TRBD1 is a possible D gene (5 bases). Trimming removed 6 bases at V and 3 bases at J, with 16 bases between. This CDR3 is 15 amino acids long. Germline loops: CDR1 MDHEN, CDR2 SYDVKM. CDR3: CASSPEVKGTDTQYF. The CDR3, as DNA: TGTGCCAGCAGCCCAGAAGTGAAGGGGACAGATACGCAGTATTTT.

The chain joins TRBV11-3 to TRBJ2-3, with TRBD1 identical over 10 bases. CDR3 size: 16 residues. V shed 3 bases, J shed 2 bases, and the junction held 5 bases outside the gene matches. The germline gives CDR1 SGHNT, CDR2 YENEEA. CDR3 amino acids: CASSLGQGRNTDTQYF. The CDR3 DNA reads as TGTGCCAGCAGCTTGGGACAGGGGAGGAACACAGATACGCAGTATTTT.

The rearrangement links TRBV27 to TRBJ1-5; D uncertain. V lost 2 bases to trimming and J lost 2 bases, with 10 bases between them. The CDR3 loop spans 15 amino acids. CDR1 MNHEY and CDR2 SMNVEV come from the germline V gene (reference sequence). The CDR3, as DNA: TGTGCCAGCAGTTTAGAGGGTATAGGCAATCAGCCCCAGCATTTT. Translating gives CASSLEGIGNQPQHF.

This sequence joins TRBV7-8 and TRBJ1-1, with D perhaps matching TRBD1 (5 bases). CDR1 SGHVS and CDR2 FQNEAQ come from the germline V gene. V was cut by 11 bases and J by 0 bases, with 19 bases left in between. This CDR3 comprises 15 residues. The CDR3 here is CAGRGTGTMNTEAFF. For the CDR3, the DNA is TGTGCCGGCCGCGGGACGGGCACGATGAACACTGAAGCTTTCTTT.

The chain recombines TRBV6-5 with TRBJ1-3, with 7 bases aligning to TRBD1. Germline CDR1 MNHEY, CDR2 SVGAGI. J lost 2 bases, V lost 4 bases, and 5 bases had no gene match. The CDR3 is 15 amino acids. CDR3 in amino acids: CASSSTDRAGNTIYF. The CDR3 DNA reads TGTGCCAGCAGTTCGACAGACAGGGCTGGAAACACCATATATTTT.

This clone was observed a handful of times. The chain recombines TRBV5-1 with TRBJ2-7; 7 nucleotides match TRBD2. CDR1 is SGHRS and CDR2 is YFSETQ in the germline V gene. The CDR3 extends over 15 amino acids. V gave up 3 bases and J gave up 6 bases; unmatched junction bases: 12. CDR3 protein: CASSYGGGPSFEQYF. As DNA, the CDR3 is TGCGCCAGCAGCTACGGGGGAGGGCCTTCATTCGAGCAGTACTTC.

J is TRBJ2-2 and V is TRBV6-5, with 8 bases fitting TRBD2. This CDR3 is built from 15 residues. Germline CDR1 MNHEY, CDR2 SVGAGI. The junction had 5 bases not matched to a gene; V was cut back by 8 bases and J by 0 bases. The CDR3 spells CASRGGGSNTGELFF. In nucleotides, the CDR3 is TGTGCCAGCCGGGGGGGCGGTTCGAACACCGGGGAGCTGTTTTTT.

CDR3 in amino acids: CASSLKRGQGVFEQYF. The CDR3 region has the DNA TGTGCCAGCAGTTTAAAACGGGGACAGGGTGTCTTCGAGCAGTACTTC. The rearrangement links TRBV28 to TRBJ2-7; 9 nucleotides match TRBD1. The CDR3 length is 16 residues. Germline V gives CDR1 MDHEN, CDR2 SYDVKM. V gave up 2 bases and J gave up 6 bases; unmatched junction bases: 11.

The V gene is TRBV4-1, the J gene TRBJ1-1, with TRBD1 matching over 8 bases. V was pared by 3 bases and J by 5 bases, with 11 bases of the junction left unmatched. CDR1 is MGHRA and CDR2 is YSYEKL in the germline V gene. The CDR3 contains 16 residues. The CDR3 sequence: CASSHRQGTKGTEAFF. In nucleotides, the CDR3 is TGCGCCAGCAGCCACCGACAGGGGACCAAGGGTACTGAAGCTTTCTTT.

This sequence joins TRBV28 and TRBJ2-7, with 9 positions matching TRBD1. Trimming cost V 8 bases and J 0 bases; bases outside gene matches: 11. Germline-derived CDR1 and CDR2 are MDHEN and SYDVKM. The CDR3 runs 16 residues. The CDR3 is CASESLGTGNSYEQYF. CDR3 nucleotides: TGTGCCAGCGAGTCCCTCGGGACAGGGAACTCCTACGAGCAGTACTTC.

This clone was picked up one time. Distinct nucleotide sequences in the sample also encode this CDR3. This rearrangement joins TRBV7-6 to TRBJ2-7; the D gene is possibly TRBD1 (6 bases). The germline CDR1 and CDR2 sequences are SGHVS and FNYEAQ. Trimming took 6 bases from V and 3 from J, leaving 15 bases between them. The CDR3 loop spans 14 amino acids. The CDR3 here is CASRPTGDGYEQYF. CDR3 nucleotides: TGTGCCAGCAGGCCGACAGGAGATGGCTACGAGCAGTACTTC.

CDR3 amino acids: CAWSRFFQGMASGSPHNEQFF. Written as DNA, the CDR3 is TGTGCCTGGAGTAGGTTCTTCCAGGGAATGGCTAGCGGGAGTCCACACAATGAGCAGTTCTTC. The V gene is TRBV30, the J gene TRBJ2-1, with TRBD2 identical over 10 bases. The V and J ends lost 2 bases and 5 bases, in that order; junction bases with no gene match: 24. Germline CDR1 GTSNPN, CDR2 SVGIG (reference sequence). The CDR3 extends over 21 amino acids.

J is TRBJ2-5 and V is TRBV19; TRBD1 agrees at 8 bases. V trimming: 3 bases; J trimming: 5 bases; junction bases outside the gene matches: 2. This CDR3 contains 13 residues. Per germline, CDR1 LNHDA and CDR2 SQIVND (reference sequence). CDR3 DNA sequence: TGTGCCAGTAGTATCAACAGGGGGGAGACCCAGTACTTC. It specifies CASSINRGETQYF.

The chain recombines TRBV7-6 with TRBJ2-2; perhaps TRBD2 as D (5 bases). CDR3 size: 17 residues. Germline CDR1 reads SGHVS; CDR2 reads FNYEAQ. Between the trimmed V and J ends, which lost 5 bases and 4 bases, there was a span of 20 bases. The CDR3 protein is CASSASRTSSVTGELFF. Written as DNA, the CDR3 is TGTGCCAGCAGCGCGAGCCGGACTTCCAGTGTCACCGGGGAGCTGTTTTTT.

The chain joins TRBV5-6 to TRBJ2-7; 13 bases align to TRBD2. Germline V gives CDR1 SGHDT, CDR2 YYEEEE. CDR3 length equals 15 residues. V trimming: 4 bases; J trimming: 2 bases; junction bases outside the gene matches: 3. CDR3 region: CASSLGLAGTYEQYF. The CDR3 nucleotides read TGTGCCAGCAGCCTGGGACTAGCGGGAACCTACGAGCAGTACTTC.